This is a list of T cell receptor beta chains from one sample in a study of CD8+CD57+ T cells in acquired aplastic anemia. Using its own MiXCR run on the reads, TCRdb lists one record per CDR3 protein. The sample comprises approximately 250,000 distinct CDR3 sequences, approximately 79% of which are singletons, and 40% to 55% rests with the top ten. The sequencing input was sorted CD4+, CD8+, or CD8+CD57+ T cells (not recorded which) from PBMCs. Source of these receptors: a human donor with aplastic anemia. The CDR3 runs from the conserved cysteine through the conserved F or W.

TRBV2	TRBJ2-1	13	CASGHRAPDAQFF
TRBV20-1	TRBJ2-1	15	CSARDLGARYNEQFF
TRBV10-3	TRBJ2-3	16	CAISESDAGATDTQYF
TRBV20-1	TRBJ1-2	14	CSANAQNNEHGYTF
TRBV7-2	TRBJ1-2	13	CASSYDSQYGYTF
TRBV2	TRBJ1-1	15	CASGGVGTENPEAFF
TRBV11-3	TRBJ1-1	14	CASSLDLTTTEAFF
TRBV10-3	TRBJ2-1	16	CASSQGGGNGQARQFF
TRBV12-3/TRBV12-4	TRBJ1-2	15	CVSSPGDSFFYGYTF
TRBV19	TRBJ2-6	17	CASSIAGGSYGANVLTF
TRBV7-2	TRBJ2-5	14	CASSLVWNQETQYF
TRBV11-2	TRBJ2-7	14	CASSGGGGAYEQYF
TRBV12-3/TRBV12-4	TRBJ2-3	13	CASRGTSKNTQYF
TRBV5-4	TRBJ2-3	15	CASSVTSQSTDTQYF
TRBV7-4	TRBJ2-7	14	CASSYVRGNYTQYF
TRBV2	TRBJ2-1	15	CASRVDRNLGNEQFF
TRBV7-8	TRBJ2-3	13	CASSLAGTPDTHF
TRBV7-9	TRBJ2-1	16	CASSFQGSGESDEQFF
TRBV9	TRBJ2-1	16	CASSFRAGRQYIEQFF
TRBV7-2	TRBJ2-1	16	CASGFHPSGTALSQFF
TRBV20-1	TRBJ1-2	14	CSAKREGSNYGYTF
TRBV20-1	TRBJ2-7	11	CSARVRTEQYF
TRBV19	TRBJ1-1	15	CASSLDLGAYTEAFF
TRBV5-4	TRBJ1-2	13	CASSFTLAGGYTF
TRBV24-1	TRBJ2-7	14	CATSYVQGTYEQYF
TRBV7-8	TRBJ1-5	14	CASSLAGGPEPQHF
TRBV27	TRBJ2-3	10	CASSVGGQYF
TRBV7-9	TRBJ2-5	14	CASSLGSRQETQYF
TRBV27	TRBJ2-1	12	CASQTSNNEQFF
TRBV10-3	TRBJ2-3	17	CAISESQGEQINEKQYF
TRBV4-2	TRBJ2-3	16	CASSQEGSGGPDTQYF
TRBV2	TRBJ1-1	15	CASSLDYTRNPEAFF
TRBV7-2	TRBJ1-1	15	CASSAGSASPPHAFF
TRBV7-2	TRBJ2-7	16	CASSFPPEQGAFEQYF
TRBV2	TRBJ2-3	14	CASSRAGGPHTQYF
TRBV7-9	TRBJ1-1	15	CASSLSSGGGGLTFF
TRBV7-3	TRBJ2-5	13	CASSRGQKETQYF
TRBV20-1	TRBJ2-7	14	CSASLFARSYEQYF
TRBV7-3	TRBJ1-6	16	CASSLAEGGYNSQLHF
TRBV11-3	TRBJ2-3	15	CASSVGTRSTDTQYF
TRBV6-2/TRBV6-3	TRBJ1-5	13	CASTQDRNQPQHF
TRBV7-9	TRBJ2-6	16	CASSLARSCGANVLTF